Below are 32 T cell receptor beta chains sequenced from a single sample in a study of CD8 T cells in Susac syndrome. A quantity of about 0.5 to 1 ug RNA underwent reverse transcription using random hexamers. TCRdb independently ran MiXCR on the immunoSEQ multiplex PCR reads; one entry per CDR3 protein. Among some 170,000 distinct CDR3 sequences, less than 95% were seen once, and the ten largest hold around 0.11%. The sequencing sample was made of CD4+ T cells from PBMCs. The receptors derive from a human donor in good health.

V usage is TRBV4-3 and J usage is TRBJ2-4, with D unresolved. The V end was cut by 4 bases, the J end by 6 bases, with 7 bases between. Germline CDR1 and CDR2: LGHNA and YSLEER. The CDR3 extends over 12 amino acids. In DNA form, the CDR3 reads TGCGCCAGCAGCCCAAGTGGAAACATTCAGTACTTC. Residues: CASSPSGNIQYF.

The chain employs TRBV3-1 and TRBJ1-5; D not resolved. The V end was cut by 3 bases, the J end by 4 bases, with 13 bases between. CDR3 size: 15 residues. In germline, CDR1 is LGHDT, CDR2 YNNKEL (reference sequence). The CDR3 region is CASSHGRVRNQPQHF. The CDR3 DNA reads as TGTGCCAGCAGCCATGGGAGGGTAAGGAATCAGCCCCAGCATTTT.

The V gene is TRBV19, the J gene TRBJ1-1; D is possibly TRBD1 (6 bases). Germline lookup yields CDR1 LNHDA and CDR2 SQIVND (reference sequence). Trimming stripped 4 bases from V and 1 base from J, with 7 bases between. There are 13 residues in the CDR3. The CDR3 here is CASSTDRNTEAFF. The CDR3 coding sequence is TGTGCCAGTAGTACGGACAGGAACACTGAAGCTTTCTTT.

This sequence joins TRBV9 and TRBJ2-7, with D tentatively TRBD2 (6 bases). The CDR3 consists of 14 residues. Germline-derived CDR1 and CDR2 are SGDLS and YYNGEE. Trimming removed 4 bases at V and 2 bases at J, with 13 bases between. The CDR3 loop reads CASSNRDSPYEQYF. CDR3 coding DNA: TGTGCCAGCAGCAACCGGGACTCCCCCTACGAGCAGTACTTC.

V gene TRBV29-1 combines with J gene TRBJ1-1, with unresolved D. The germline V and J ends were trimmed by 3 bases and 3 bases, with 11 bases remaining between them. This CDR3 contains 13 residues. Germline loops: CDR1 SQVTM, CDR2 ANQGSEA. DNA for the CDR3: TGCAGCGTTGACGAGGGTAGGGACACTGAAGCTTTCTTT. It encodes CSVDEGRDTEAFF.

The rearrangement links TRBV5-1 to TRBJ2-7; D is undetermined. Germline values: CDR1 SGHRS, CDR2 YFSETQ. V was shortened by 4 bases and J by 2 bases, with 13 bases between the two germline ends. CDR3 length: 14 residues. CDR3 protein: CASSPDPPAYEQYF. CDR3 coding DNA: TGCGCCAGCAGCCCGGACCCGCCGGCCTACGAGCAGTACTTC.

The chain's CDR3 is CASSFFSGTNEQYF. The CDR3 region has the DNA TGTGCCAGCAGTTTCTTTTCAGGGACGAACGAGCAGTACTTC. This chain joins TRBV28 and TRBJ2-7; D might be TRBD1 or TRBD2, each matching 5 bases. Germline CDR1 is MDHEN and CDR2 is SYDVKM. V was trimmed by 3 bases and J by 5 bases, leaving 14 bases between them. The CDR3 consists of 14 residues.

The chain carries TRBV29-1 and TRBJ1-2; no firm D call. The V gene's germline CDR1 is SQVTM and CDR2 ANQGSEA. This CDR3 contains 11 residues. Trimming stripped 4 bases from V and 7 bases from J, with 10 bases between. CDR3 region: CSVGRDGGYTF. The CDR3 DNA follows: TGCAGCGTTGGAAGGGATGGTGGCTACACCTTC.

This chain joins TRBV7-9 and TRBJ2-6; TRBD1 matches at 7 bases. The germline V gene has CDR1 SEHNR and CDR2 FQNEAQ (reference sequence). Trimming took 5 bases from V and 3 from J; bases not matched to a gene: 4. There are 15 residues in the CDR3. The CDR3, as DNA: TGTGCCAGCAGCCACAGGGGACGTGGGGCCAACGTCCTGACTTTC. Protein product: CASSHRGRGANVLTF. Looking up the rest from reference TRBV7-9 and TRBJ2-6 gives the full variable domain: DTGVSQNPRHKITKRGQNVTFRCDPISEHNRLYWYRQTLGQGPEFLTYFQNEAQLEKSRLLSDRFSAERPKGSFSTLEIQRTEQGDSAMYLCASSHRGRGANVLTFGAGSRLTVL.

This clonotype occurred once. This chain uses TRBV30 with TRBJ2-5, with 7 positions matching TRBD1. The length of the CDR3 is 16 residues. Germline lookup yields CDR1 GTSNPN and CDR2 SVGIG (reference sequence). J lost 5 bases, V lost 3 bases, and 15 bases had no gene match. The CDR3: CAWSALGAGGRETQYF. CDR3 DNA: TGTGCCTGGAGCGCCCTCGGGGCAGGGGGTCGGGAGACCCAGTACTTC.

The chain employs TRBV4-3 and TRBJ2-3; D is uncertain. Germline lookup yields CDR1 LGHNA and CDR2 YSLEER. CDR3 length equals 13 residues. V was clipped by 0 bases and J by 6 bases, with 7 bases between them. The CDR3 loop reads CASSQDRRDTQYF. In nucleotides, the CDR3 is TGCGCCAGCAGCCAAGATAGACGGGATACGCAGTATTTT.

V and J are TRBV7-6 and TRBJ2-7; 9 bases match TRBD1. J gave up 2 bases and V 0 bases, and 5 bases lay outside the gene matches. Germline CDR1 and CDR2: SGHVS and FNYEAQ. The CDR3 spans 16 residues. The CDR3, as DNA: TGTGCCAGCAGCTTAGCGCTGGGGACAGGGCCCTACGAGCAGTACTTC. This encodes CASSLALGTGPYEQYF.

The chain combines TRBV7-9 with TRBJ2-5; 9 bases are shared with TRBD2. This CDR3 contains 14 residues. Trimming at V came to 5 bases and at J to 4 bases, leaving 5 bases not matched to a gene. Germline assignment: CDR1 SEHNR and CDR2 FQNEAQ (reference sequence). CDR3 loop: CASSLIAGVETQYF. For the CDR3, the DNA is TGTGCCAGCAGCCTTATAGCGGGAGTAGAGACCCAGTACTTC.

This chain links TRBV12-3 or TRBV12-4 with TRBJ1-5; 8 bases line up with TRBD1. The ends lost 5 bases at V and 2 bases at J; junction bases unmatched: 2. This CDR3 is 14 amino acids long. The CDR3 sequence: CASSQTGGNQPQHF. The CDR3 nucleotides are TGTGCCAGCAGTCAGACAGGGGGCAATCAGCCCCAGCATTTT.

V gene TRBV29-1 combines with J gene TRBJ2-2; the match to TRBD2 covers 12 bases. This CDR3 is 16 amino acids long. Germline V gene data show CDR1 as SQVTM and CDR2 as ANQGSEA. The trim removed 7 bases at V and 4 bases at J, leaving 10 bases unmatched. CDR3 loop: CSAEGLAGYRTGELFF. CDR3 sequence (DNA): TGCAGCGCAGAAGGACTAGCGGGATACCGCACCGGGGAGCTGTTTTTT.

The V and J genes are TRBV7-2 and TRBJ2-4, with a weak D call TRBD1 (5 bases). Trimming pared 5 bases from V and 2 bases from J, leaving 13 bases between. Germline values: CDR1 SGHTA, CDR2 FQGNSA. This CDR3 has 15 amino acids. The CDR3 coding sequence is TGTGCCAGCAGCCGCCAGGGTGCGCCCAAAAACATTCAGTACTTC. Protein product: CASSRQGAPKNIQYF. The variable domain in full, with the rest retrieved from reference TRBV7-2 and TRBJ2-4, is GAGVSQSPSNKVTEKGKDVELRCDPISGHTALYWYRQSLGQGLEFLIYFQGNSAPDKSGLPSDRFSAERTGGSVSTLTIQRTQQEDSAVYLCASSRQGAPKNIQYFGAGTRLSVL.

The chain links TRBV20-1 to TRBJ2-7; TRBD2 agrees at 8 bases. V gave up 2 bases and J gave up 7 bases; unmatched junction bases: 7. The CDR3 consists of 13 residues. Germline CDR1 reads DFQATT; CDR2 reads SNEGSKA (reference sequence). The CDR3 DNA reads as TGCAGTGCTAGAAGAGCGGGAGACAGTGAGCAGTACTTC. This translates into CSARRAGDSEQYF.

The V and J genes are TRBV23-1 and TRBJ2-7; TRBD1 matches 8 bases. TRBV23-1 is treated as an ORF (open reading frame) with a function not yet certain. CDR3 length: 15 residues. J gave up 3 bases and V 0 bases, and 4 bases lay outside the gene matches. In DNA form, the CDR3 reads TGCGCCAGCAGTCAATCAAGGGACAGGAGCTACGAGCAGTACTTC. The encoded protein is CASSQSRDRSYEQYF.

The chain recombines TRBV9 with TRBJ2-1; the match to TRBD2 covers 9 bases. V trimming: 2 bases; J trimming: 4 bases; junction bases outside the gene matches: 4. The CDR3 covers 15 residues. CDR1 is SGDLS, CDR2 YYNGEE, per germline. CDR3 protein: CASSVRLAAYNEQFF. CDR3 bases: TGTGCCAGCAGCGTTAGACTAGCGGCTTACAATGAGCAGTTCTTC.

The gene calls are TRBV29-1 and TRBJ2-1, with 9 positions matching TRBD1. The CDR3 is made up of 14 amino acids. Per germline, CDR1 SQVTM and CDR2 ANQGSEA. The V gene end was trimmed by 5 bases and the J gene end by 8 bases; junction bases not matched to a gene: 10. This CDR3 reads CSVTRGTGQYEQFF. CDR3 nucleotide sequence: TGCAGCGTTACCCGAGGGACAGGGCAGTATGAGCAGTTCTTC.

This chain uses TRBV9 with TRBJ2-1; TRBD2 aligns across 11 bases. The germline CDR1 and CDR2 sequences are SGDLS and YYNGEE. V dropped 4 bases and J dropped 5; count of bases not matched to a gene: 8. The CDR3 is 16 amino acids. The CDR3 sequence: CASSQTGTSGNNEQFF. The CDR3, as DNA: TGTGCCAGCAGCCAGACCGGGACTAGCGGTAACAATGAGCAGTTCTTC.

The gene calls are TRBV27 and TRBJ2-7; 7 bases are shared with TRBD1. The CDR3 has 16 amino acids. The J segment lost 5 bases and the V segment lost 6 bases, leaving 16 bases of the junction unmatched. Looked up from germline, CDR1 is MNHEY and CDR2 is SMNVEV (reference sequence). The CDR3 nucleotides are TGTGCCAGCAGCCCCTCGTACAGGGGATATTCCCACGAGCAGTACTTC. Translation gives CASSPSYRGYSHEQYF.

This clonotype has a handful of counts. The chain has TRBV18 and TRBJ2-7, with 13 positions matching TRBD2. Germline assignment: CDR1 KGHSH and CDR2 LQKENI. There are 15 residues in the CDR3. V shed 6 bases, J shed 0 bases, and the junction held 2 bases outside the gene matches. In DNA, the CDR3 is TGTGCCAGCTCTCGGACTAGCGGGAGCTCCTACGAGCAGTACTTC. It specifies CASSRTSGSSYEQYF.

The chain employs TRBV7-3 and TRBJ2-3; the D is unclear. The V end was cut by 3 bases, the J end by 4 bases, with 11 bases between. The CDR3 has 14 amino acids. CDR1 is SGHTA, CDR2 FQGTGA, per germline. The CDR3 bases are TGTGCCAGCAGCTTCTCGGTGGGATCAGATACGCAGTATTTT. Residues: CASSFSVGSDTQYF.

J is TRBJ2-5 and V is TRBV4-1, with a possible D match to TRBD2 (5 bases). The CDR3 runs to 14 residues. V shed 3 bases and J shed 4 bases, with 12 bases lying between them. Germline assignment: CDR1 MGHRA and CDR2 YSYEKL. Written as DNA, the CDR3 is TGCGCCAGCAGCCAGACCCCAGCGGTAGAGACCCAGTACTTC. Its protein product is CASSQTPAVETQYF.

The rearrangement links TRBV7-9 to TRBJ1-2, with 8 bases identical to TRBD1. With 2 bases clipped from V and 7 bases from J, the junction kept 15 bases outside the gene matches. The germline CDR1 and CDR2 sequences are SEHNR and FQNEAQ (reference sequence). CDR3 length equals 17 residues. The CDR3 DNA follows: TGTGCCAGCAGCTTAAGTAATTCGGCAGGGGGCCTCTCTGGCTACACCTTC. Translation gives CASSLSNSAGGLSGYTF.

The chain couples TRBV30 to TRBJ2-7, with a possible D match to TRBD1 (5 bases). This CDR3 contains 16 residues. Looked up from germline, CDR1 is GTSNPN and CDR2 is SVGIG (reference sequence). V lost 1 base and J 2 bases, leaving 18 bases between the germline ends. The CDR3 sequence is CAWSGSMAQAAYEQYF. DNA of the CDR3: TGTGCCTGGAGTGGCTCAATGGCACAGGCAGCCTACGAGCAGTACTTC.

The chain joins TRBV7-8 to TRBJ1-2; 7 nucleotides line up with TRBD1. There are 15 residues in the CDR3. CDR1 and CDR2 (germline): SGHVS, FQNEAQ. The J segment lost 4 bases and the V segment lost 5 bases, leaving 10 bases of the junction unmatched. The CDR3 spells CASSGRSGQLYGYTF. CDR3 bases: TGTGCCAGCAGCGGACGGTCGGGACAGCTCTATGGCTACACCTTC.

The chain carries TRBV7-8 and TRBJ1-2; 8 bases fit TRBD1. Germline trimming cut 5 bases from V and 2 bases from J; bases unmatched to any gene: 7. This CDR3 contains 15 residues. Germline CDR1 and CDR2: SGHVS and FQNEAQ. The CDR3 region is CASSIGQGSNYGYTF. The CDR3 bases are TGTGCCAGCAGCATCGGACAGGGAAGCAACTATGGCTACACCTTC.

For this clonotype: The junction differs from germline at one of its ends, possibly a read error. The V and J genes are TRBV29-1 and TRBJ2-1, with D perhaps assigned TRBD1 or TRBD2 (5 bases each). The CDR3 runs 15 residues. Germline V gene data show CDR1 as SQVTM and CDR2 as ANQGSEA. The CDR3 DNA reads TGCAGCGTCGAAGCAGGGACGGTAGGTTACAATGAGCAGTTCTTC. Protein: CSVEAGTVGYNEQFF.

V is TRBV28 and J is TRBJ2-3, with TRBD1 as a possible D gene (6 bases). The CDR3 consists of 15 residues. V lost 6 bases and J lost 2, with 15 bases in between. Germline V gene data show CDR1 as MDHEN and CDR2 as SYDVKM. Written as DNA, the CDR3 is TGTGCCAGCAGACTCACCAGGGACAACACAGATACGCAGTATTTT. Its translation: CASRLTRDNTDTQYF.

This clonotype was recorded once. V is TRBV2 and J is TRBJ2-7; TRBD2 agrees at 9 bases. V shed 3 bases and J 7 bases; nucleotides not matched to a gene: 10. CDR3 length: 15 residues. The V gene's germline CDR1 is SNHLY and CDR2 FYNNEI. The CDR3 is CASSDTSGRRGEQYF. The CDR3 bases are TGTGCCAGCAGTGATACGAGCGGGAGGCGAGGGGAGCAGTACTTC.